The clone carrying this T cell receptor beta chain was counted a few times. Gene labels here are mouse ones. The read terminates 4 residues before the CDR3 end, so the remaining end is supplied by the germline J gene. Pooled cutaneous lymph node cells were sorted using CD4, CD8alpha, NKG2D, NKG2ACE and other markers. The data stem from a study of CD8+ T cells in alopecia areata. The germline gives CDR1 FNHDT, CDR2 SITEND (reference sequence). V dropped 5 bases and J dropped 3 bases, with 7 bases sitting between them. The CDR3 has 12 residues. The sequencing template was cDNA reverse transcribed from extracted RNA. Sequenced by immunoSEQ multiplex PCR; TCRdb stores in-frame clones only, minus some. The sample has about 19,000 clones, none seen only once.

The V and J genes are TRBV19 and TRBJ2-3, with a tentative D call TRBD2 (6 bases). The clonotype was recovered from a C3H/HeJ mouse with alopecia areata. The strain's MHC: H2-k. Sequenced: CD8+ T cells sorted from a lymph node. Incomplete CDR3 DNA: TGTGCCAGCAGAGACTGGGCAGAA. This translates into CASRDWAE. The complete CDR3 protein is CASRDWAETLYF.